The source of this T cell receptor (beta chain) is a study of blood T cell repertoires in COVID-19. V lost 1 base, J lost 0 bases, and 7 bases lay in between. Germline CDR1 reads SGHVS; CDR2 reads FNYEAQ. The CDR3 spans 15 residues. TCRdb's table, derived via immunoSEQ multiplex PCR, lists solely in-frame clones and lacks some. Among 250,000 to 300,000 clones listed, approximately 81% were seen once. V is TRBV7-6 and J is TRBJ2-1, with a possible D match to TRBD2 (6 bases). The sample comprised peripheral blood. The TCR comes from a woman aged 18 to 35 with acute or convalescent COVID-19. The CDR3 loop reads CASSLDGSSYNEQFF. The CDR3 DNA reads TGTGCCAGCAGCTTAGACGGGAGCTCCTACAATGAGCAGTTCTTC. Using reference TRBV7-6 and TRBJ2-1 for the parts outside the CDR3, the full variable domain is GAGVSQSPRYKVTKRGQDVALRCDPISGHVSLYWYRQALGQGPEFLTYFNYEAQQDKSGLPNDRFSAERPEGSISTLTIQRTEQRDSAMYRCASSLDGSSYNEQFFGPGTRLTVL.